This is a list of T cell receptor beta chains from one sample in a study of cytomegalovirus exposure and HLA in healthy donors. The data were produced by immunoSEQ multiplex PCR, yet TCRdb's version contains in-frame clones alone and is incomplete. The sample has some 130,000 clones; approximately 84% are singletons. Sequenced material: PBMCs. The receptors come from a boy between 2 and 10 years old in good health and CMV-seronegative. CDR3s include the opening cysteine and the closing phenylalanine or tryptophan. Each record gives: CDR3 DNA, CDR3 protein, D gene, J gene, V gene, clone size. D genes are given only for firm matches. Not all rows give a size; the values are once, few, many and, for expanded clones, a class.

cdr3_nt: TGTGCCAGCAGCTCCGACCCAGGGGAGACCCAGTACTTC; cdr3_aa: CASSSDPGETQYF; d_call: NA; j_call: TRBJ2-5; v_call: TRBV13; clone_size: NA
cdr3_nt: TGTGCCAGCAGCCCTCCCAGCGGCGGCACGGATACGCAGTATTTT; cdr3_aa: CASSPPSGGTDTQYF; d_call: NA; j_call: TRBJ2-3; v_call: TRBV7-9; clone_size: NA
cdr3_nt: TGTGCCAGTAGTTCACAGGGGGAGTTCATTTTTTTCTATGGCTACACCTTC; cdr3_aa: CASSSQGEFIFFYGYTF; d_call: TRBD1; j_call: TRBJ1-2; v_call: TRBV19; clone_size: NA
cdr3_nt: TGTGCCAGCAGCTTAGGGTTCGGGACAGGGGCTGGAAACACCATATATTTT; cdr3_aa: CASSLGFGTGAGNTIYF; d_call: TRBD1; j_call: TRBJ1-3; v_call: TRBV13; clone_size: NA
cdr3_nt: TGTGCCAGTAGTATTACTAGCGGGATTTCCTACAATGAGCAGTTCTTC; cdr3_aa: CASSITSGISYNEQFF; d_call: TRBD2; j_call: TRBJ2-1; v_call: TRBV19; clone_size: NA
cdr3_nt: TGTGCCAGCAGCTCACTCCGGGACAGGGGACCGGATCAGCCCCAGCATTTT; cdr3_aa: CASSSLRDRGPDQPQHF; d_call: TRBD1; j_call: TRBJ1-5; v_call: TRBV7-8; clone_size: few
cdr3_nt: TGCGCCAGCAGCCCCGGCGTGGGGGGGACAGATACGCAGTATTTT; cdr3_aa: CASSPGVGGTDTQYF; d_call: TRBD2; j_call: TRBJ2-3; v_call: TRBV4-3; clone_size: NA
cdr3_nt: TGCGCCAGCAGCTTGGATGCGGGGCCCGCTCAGTACTTC; cdr3_aa: CASSLDAGPAQYF; d_call: NA; j_call: TRBJ2-5; v_call: TRBV5-1; clone_size: NA
cdr3_nt: TGTGCCAGCAGCTTACGGGTCCCCCTGAACACTGAAGCTTTCTTT; cdr3_aa: CASSLRVPLNTEAFF; d_call: NA; j_call: TRBJ1-1; v_call: TRBV7-8; clone_size: NA
cdr3_nt: TGTGCCAGTAGTATAGGGTTCGGGACAACTCACAATGAGCAGTTCTTC; cdr3_aa: CASSIGFGTTHNEQFF; d_call: NA; j_call: TRBJ2-1; v_call: TRBV19; clone_size: once
cdr3_nt: TGTGCCAGCAGCTTAGCGGGGGGCTACGAGCAGTACTTC; cdr3_aa: CASSLAGGYEQYF; d_call: TRBD2; j_call: TRBJ2-7; v_call: TRBV13; clone_size: NA
cdr3_nt: TGTGCCAGCAGAACGCGGCGGGGACCCTACGAGCAGTACTTC; cdr3_aa: CASRTRRGPYEQYF; d_call: NA; j_call: TRBJ2-7; v_call: TRBV12-1; clone_size: NA
cdr3_nt: TGTGCCAGCAGGCGACCGGGACAGAGTAAACAAGAGACCCAGTACTTC; cdr3_aa: CASRRPGQSKQETQYF; d_call: TRBD1; j_call: TRBJ2-5; v_call: TRBV11-2; clone_size: NA
cdr3_nt: TGTGCCAGCAGTTACTCGACCGGGAGTCCCTACGAGCAGTACTTC; cdr3_aa: CASSYSTGSPYEQYF; d_call: NA; j_call: TRBJ2-7; v_call: TRBV6-5; clone_size: few
cdr3_nt: TGTGCCAGCGAAGGAGAGAACTATGGCTACACCTTC; cdr3_aa: CASEGENYGYTF; d_call: NA; j_call: TRBJ1-2; v_call: TRBV2; clone_size: NA
cdr3_nt: TGTGCCAGCAGTTTAGGCTCTTACAATGAGCAGTTCTTC; cdr3_aa: CASSLGSYNEQFF; d_call: NA; j_call: TRBJ2-1; v_call: TRBV27; clone_size: NA
cdr3_nt: TGTGCCAGCAGCCAAGTCGGTGTTAGCGGGGTAGATACGCAGTATTTT; cdr3_aa: CASSQVGVSGVDTQYF; d_call: TRBD2; j_call: TRBJ2-3; v_call: TRBV4-2; clone_size: NA
cdr3_nt: TGCGCCAGCAGCCAAGAACTCACGACTCTAGAGGACTATGGCTACACCTTC; cdr3_aa: CASSQELTTLEDYGYTF; d_call: NA; j_call: TRBJ1-2; v_call: TRBV4-1; clone_size: NA
cdr3_nt: TGTGCCAGCAGTGACAGTTCCCGTCAGCCCCAGCATTTT; cdr3_aa: CASSDSSRQPQHF; d_call: NA; j_call: TRBJ1-5; v_call: TRBV6-5; clone_size: NA
cdr3_nt: TGTGCCAGCAGAACGGGGGGGGGCAACACCGGGGAGCTGTTTTTT; cdr3_aa: CASRTGGGNTGELFF; d_call: TRBD2; j_call: TRBJ2-2; v_call: TRBV2; clone_size: NA
cdr3_nt: TGTGCCAGCAGCTTTAATCGGGGGGCAGGGTATGGCTACACCTTC; cdr3_aa: CASSFNRGAGYGYTF; d_call: NA; j_call: TRBJ1-2; v_call: TRBV7-2; clone_size: NA
cdr3_nt: TGTGCCAGCAGCCTATCCGGGGTAGACACTGAAGCTTTCTTT; cdr3_aa: CASSLSGVDTEAFF; d_call: NA; j_call: TRBJ1-1; v_call: TRBV7-2; clone_size: NA
cdr3_nt: TGTGCCAGCAGCTCTTCCGACAGTGTTAATGAAAAACTGTTTTTT; cdr3_aa: CASSSSDSVNEKLFF; d_call: NA; j_call: TRBJ1-4; v_call: TRBV7-8; clone_size: NA
cdr3_nt: TGTGCCAGCAGCTTAGAGGGACACGGCATAGCCAAAAACATTCAGTACTTC; cdr3_aa: CASSLEGHGIAKNIQYF; d_call: NA; j_call: TRBJ2-4; v_call: TRBV11-2; clone_size: NA
cdr3_nt: TGTGCCAGCAGCCGGGGGATAGGGACAGCGCACCCGACCTCCTACGAGCAGTACTTC; cdr3_aa: CASSRGIGTAHPTSYEQYF; d_call: NA; j_call: TRBJ2-7; v_call: TRBV7-9; clone_size: NA
cdr3_nt: TGCGCCAGCAGTGTGCTAGCGGGCGCCTACAATGAGCAGTTCTTC; cdr3_aa: CASSVLAGAYNEQFF; d_call: TRBD2; j_call: TRBJ2-1; v_call: TRBV10-2; clone_size: NA
cdr3_nt: TGTGCCAGCAAGACAGGCACTGAAGCTTTCTTT; cdr3_aa: CASKTGTEAFF; d_call: NA; j_call: TRBJ1-1; v_call: TRBV6-6; clone_size: NA
cdr3_nt: TGCGCCAGCAGCCAAGATCAGGGCTACTACGAGCAGTACTTC; cdr3_aa: CASSQDQGYYEQYF; d_call: NA; j_call: TRBJ2-7; v_call: TRBV4-1; clone_size: NA
cdr3_nt: TGCAGCGTTGAATCCCTGGGCCCCGGCTACACCTTC; cdr3_aa: CSVESLGPGYTF; d_call: NA; j_call: TRBJ1-2; v_call: TRBV29-1; clone_size: NA
cdr3_nt: TGTGCCAGCAGTTCACGGGGTTATGGCACAGATACGCAGTATTTT; cdr3_aa: CASSSRGYGTDTQYF; d_call: NA; j_call: TRBJ2-3; v_call: TRBV27; clone_size: NA
cdr3_nt: TGTGCCAGCAGCGTGGGACAGGGCCCCACCGGGGAGCTGTTTTTT; cdr3_aa: CASSVGQGPTGELFF; d_call: TRBD1; j_call: TRBJ2-2; v_call: TRBV9; clone_size: NA
cdr3_nt: TGTGCCAGCAGCTTAATACCGGCGGACGGGGAGCTGTTTTTT; cdr3_aa: CASSLIPADGELFF; d_call: NA; j_call: TRBJ2-2; v_call: TRBV7-3; clone_size: NA
cdr3_nt: TGCGCCAGCAGTGAGTCTGCGGGAGCTCGGAATGAGCAGTTCTTC; cdr3_aa: CASSESAGARNEQFF; d_call: TRBD2; j_call: TRBJ2-1; v_call: TRBV10-2; clone_size: NA
cdr3_nt: TGTGCCAGCAGCTTGGAATGGGGGGGTGAGCAGTTCTTC; cdr3_aa: CASSLEWGGEQFF; d_call: TRBD2; j_call: TRBJ2-1; v_call: TRBV5-5; clone_size: NA